This T cell receptor (beta chain) was sequenced in a study of T-cell memory formation after mild COVID-19. Per germline, CDR1 SEHNR and CDR2 FQNEAQ (reference sequence). The V segment lost 5 bases and the J segment 7 bases; nucleotides outside the gene matches: 10. The CDR3 length is 15 residues. MiXCR, applied by TCRdb to the 5' RACE reads, yields one record per CDR3 protein. The sample records roughly 110,000 distinct CDR3 sequences, around a fifth being singletons. The chain employs TRBV7-9 and TRBJ1-2, with TRBD1 identical over 10 bases. Material: PBMCs or a T cell subset sorted from them (not recorded which). This receptor was identified in a man aged 18-30 years who had mild COVID-19 (a few samples of this study predate the infection). Cell type and time point are not known. In DNA, the CDR3 is TGTGCCAGCAGCCCGAAGGGTTGGACAGGGGGTGGCTACACCTTC. Translating it yields CASSPKGWTGGGYTF.